The rows below give T cell receptor beta chains drawn from one sample of a study of regulatory T cells in long-lasting Graves disease. TCRdb fed the multiplex PCR reads into MiXCR, producing one record per CDR3 protein. The table has some 410,000 distinct CDR3 sequences, about a sixth seen once. These data were likewise used in another study, on T cells in Graves' hyperthyroidism and ophthalmopathy.

The starting material was peripheral blood mononuclear cells (PBMCs), obtained at new diagnosis, from a patient treated with antithyroid drugs. All receptors derive from a woman in her twenties or thirties with Graves disease. CDR3s include the opening cysteine and the closing phenylalanine or tryptophan. A D gene is named only where the DNA matches it firmly. Not all rows give a size; the values are once, few, many and, for expanded clones, a class.

v_call: TRBV18; j_call: TRBJ1-1; d_call: TRBD1; clone_size: NA; cdr3_nt: TGTGCCAGCTCCCCCCGGGACAGGGGGCTCTCTGAAGCTTTCTTT; cdr3_aa: CASSPRDRGLSEAFF
v_call: TRBV11-2; j_call: TRBJ2-2; d_call: NA; clone_size: many; cdr3_nt: TGTGCCAGCAGCTTAGTAGCAGCTTCGAACACCGGGGAGCTGTTTTTT; cdr3_aa: CASSLVAASNTGELFF
v_call: TRBV15; j_call: TRBJ2-1; d_call: NA; clone_size: many; cdr3_nt: TGTGCCACCAGCAGAGAACCGAACGGGAACAATGAGCAGTTCTTC; cdr3_aa: CATSREPNGNNEQFF
v_call: TRBV20-1; j_call: TRBJ2-5; d_call: TRBD2; clone_size: NA; cdr3_nt: TGCAGTGCTAAGAAACGACCGCGGGGGGAGACCCAGTACTTC; cdr3_aa: CSAKKRPRGETQYF
v_call: TRBV7-7; j_call: TRBJ2-5; d_call: NA; clone_size: NA; cdr3_nt: TGTGCTAGCAGCCAATACCTCCCACTGGAGGGTTTACGAGAGACCCAGTACTTC; cdr3_aa: CASSQYLPLEGLRETQYF
v_call: TRBV7-9; j_call: TRBJ1-3; d_call: NA; clone_size: NA; cdr3_nt: TGTGCCAGCAGTGCCCTGGCGGCCTCTGGAAACACCATATATTTT; cdr3_aa: CASSALAASGNTIYF
v_call: TRBV5-1; j_call: TRBJ2-1; d_call: NA; clone_size: many; cdr3_nt: TGCGCCAGCAGCTTGGAGGCAGCCTACAATGAGCAGTTCTTC; cdr3_aa: CASSLEAAYNEQFF
v_call: TRBV6-5; j_call: TRBJ2-1; d_call: TRBD2; clone_size: few; cdr3_nt: TGTGCCAGCAGTTGGACTAGCGAACACTACAATGAGCAGTTCTTC; cdr3_aa: CASSWTSEHYNEQFF
v_call: TRBV7-2; j_call: TRBJ1-1; d_call: NA; clone_size: few; cdr3_nt: TGTGCCAGCAGCTTAGCGCTGTCAACCAACACTGAAGCTTTCTTT; cdr3_aa: CASSLALSTNTEAFF
v_call: TRBV28; j_call: TRBJ2-7; d_call: NA; clone_size: many; cdr3_nt: TGTGCCAGCAGTCCGTTGAGAGTCTCCTACGAGCAGTACTTC; cdr3_aa: CASSPLRVSYEQYF
v_call: TRBV4-3; j_call: TRBJ2-3; d_call: NA; clone_size: NA; cdr3_nt: TGCGCCAGCAGCCACCCGGGAGCTAGCACAGATACGCAGTATTTT; cdr3_aa: CASSHPGASTDTQYF
v_call: TRBV7-9; j_call: TRBJ2-7; d_call: TRBD1; clone_size: NA; cdr3_nt: TGTGCCAGCAGCTCTCCGGGACAGGAAAGCGAGCAGTACTTC; cdr3_aa: CASSSPGQESEQYF
v_call: TRBV20-1; j_call: TRBJ1-3; d_call: NA; clone_size: few; cdr3_nt: TGCAGTGCTAGCAGGCCTGGAAACACCATATATTTT; cdr3_aa: CSASRPGNTIYF
v_call: TRBV12-5; j_call: TRBJ2-1; d_call: NA; clone_size: many; cdr3_nt: TGTGCTAGTAGAAGGGGCTCCTACAATGAGCAGTTCTTC; cdr3_aa: CASRRGSYNEQFF
v_call: TRBV10-3; j_call: TRBJ2-1; d_call: TRBD2; clone_size: many; cdr3_nt: TGTGCCATCAGGCCTGGGCTAGCGGACTACAATGAGCAGTTCTTC; cdr3_aa: CAIRPGLADYNEQFF
v_call: TRBV27; j_call: TRBJ2-1; d_call: TRBD2; clone_size: few; cdr3_nt: TGTGCCAGCAGTTTAACCGCGGTGGGGGGGTTTTACAATGAGCAGTTCTTC; cdr3_aa: CASSLTAVGGFYNEQFF
v_call: TRBV13; j_call: TRBJ2-7; d_call: TRBD1; clone_size: few; cdr3_nt: TGTGCCAGCAGCACCGGGGGACAGGGGCTCTCCTACAAGCAGTACTTC; cdr3_aa: CASSTGGQGLSYKQYF
v_call: TRBV6-2/TRBV6-3; j_call: TRBJ1-4; d_call: TRBD1; clone_size: once; cdr3_nt: TGTGCCAGCGGGGACAGGGTTAATGAAAAACTGTTTTTT; cdr3_aa: CASGDRVNEKLFF
v_call: TRBV11-2; j_call: TRBJ2-1; d_call: NA; clone_size: many; cdr3_nt: TGTGCCAGCAGCTTCAGAGGGCCGGGGCCCCTCTACAATGAGCAGTTCTTC; cdr3_aa: CASSFRGPGPLYNEQFF
v_call: TRBV10-2; j_call: TRBJ2-5; d_call: TRBD2; clone_size: few; cdr3_nt: TGCGCCAGCAGTGGTAGCGGGGGCCAAGAGACCCAGTACTTC; cdr3_aa: CASSGSGGQETQYF
v_call: TRBV4-2; j_call: TRBJ2-7; d_call: TRBD2; clone_size: NA; cdr3_nt: TGTGCCAGCAGCCAAGGACCGGGACTAGCAAACGAGCAGTACTTC; cdr3_aa: CASSQGPGLANEQYF
v_call: TRBV11-2; j_call: TRBJ1-4; d_call: NA; clone_size: many; cdr3_nt: TGTGCCAGCAGCTTAGGGGGCTGGAATGAAAAACTGTTTTTT; cdr3_aa: CASSLGGWNEKLFF
v_call: TRBV12-3/TRBV12-4; j_call: TRBJ1-6; d_call: TRBD1; clone_size: many; cdr3_nt: TGTGCCAGCAGTTTAATGGGACAGGGTTCTTCACCCCTCCACTTT; cdr3_aa: CASSLMGQGSSPLHF
v_call: TRBV20-1; j_call: TRBJ2-3; d_call: TRBD2; clone_size: many; cdr3_nt: TGCAGTGCTAGAGATCTGGGAGGGAGAGGCGGAGATACGCAGTATTTT; cdr3_aa: CSARDLGGRGGDTQYF
v_call: TRBV28; j_call: TRBJ1-1; d_call: NA; clone_size: many; cdr3_nt: TGTGCCAGCAGTTTAAGGGGCAGGTGGACTGAAGCTTTCTTT; cdr3_aa: CASSLRGRWTEAFF
v_call: TRBV12-3/TRBV12-4; j_call: TRBJ2-1; d_call: TRBD2; clone_size: many; cdr3_nt: TGTGCCAGCAGTCCCAGGGACTACAGATACTACAATGAGCAGTTCTTC; cdr3_aa: CASSPRDYRYYNEQFF
v_call: TRBV7-3; j_call: TRBJ2-2; d_call: NA; clone_size: many; cdr3_nt: TGTGCCAGCAGCTTATTCTCTGGCACCGGGGAGCTGTTTTTT; cdr3_aa: CASSLFSGTGELFF
v_call: TRBV13; j_call: TRBJ2-7; d_call: TRBD2; clone_size: many; cdr3_nt: TGTGCCAGCAGCTTAGGAGCTAGCGGGAGCTCCTACGAGCAGTACTTC; cdr3_aa: CASSLGASGSSYEQYF
v_call: TRBV9; j_call: TRBJ2-3; d_call: TRBD2; clone_size: NA; cdr3_nt: TGTGCCAGCACCTTACTAGCGGGCGGGGCAGGTACGCAGTATTTT; cdr3_aa: CASTLLAGGAGTQYF